This TCR beta chain appears in the sequencing data of a study of shared clonotypes between healthy human individuals. Overall study context: The cohort had a couple of women and a few men, ages 18 to 49.

The DNA input per sorted-subset replicate PCR was around 200 ng, corresponding to tens of thousands of T cell genomes. The assay was immunoSEQ multiplex PCR, and TCRdb's table has in-frame clones only and misses some. The profile shows approximately 1.9 million clones, roughly 93% of them singletons. As to this clone: The antigen is not known.

Points from the study as a whole: Generation probabilities of non-shared clonotypes were lower (relative to those shared by all four donors). Among the subsets, naive ones generally showed larger estimated richness than memory ones.

The CDR3 length is 14 residues. Losses at the gene ends were 4 bases for V and 2 bases for J; bases not matched to a gene: 3. The germline gives CDR1 SGHVS, CDR2 FQNEAQ. Terminally differentiated effector memory CD45RA+ cells were excluded by CCR7 positive selection of CD45RO-negative cells. Material: naive CD8+ T cells from PBMCs. This chain joins TRBV7-8 and TRBJ2-7, with 9 bases matching TRBD1. The source is a man aged 18 to 29 in good health. Some clones in this sample may be carry-over from other donors' samples. The CDR3 DNA reads as TGTGCCAGCAGCTCGGGACAGGGAACCTACGAGCAGTACTTC. Protein sequence: CASSSGQGTYEQYF.